This T cell receptor (beta chain) emerged from a study of cytomegalovirus exposure and HLA in healthy donors. Study-level background: It was reported in a later analysis that the same platform had been used for the 120 or so validation repertoires as for the approximately 700 first-cohort repertoires. Overall study results and limits: Researchers counted roughly 150 TCR beta chains as cytomegalovirus-associated. Most sequenced TCRs were rare (though some public TCRs occurred in many donors). It was found in a later analysis that first-cohort TCR clusters tended to co-occur in the 120 validation repertoires.

Profiling relied on immunoSEQ multiplex PCR, and the TCRdb table lists in-frame clones only, not all of them. The sample gives about 200,000 clones, around nine tenths of which show up once; roughly 2.8% is in the top ten. On this clone: No antigen is known for it.

CDR3 length equals 15 residues. Looked up from germline, CDR1 is SGHKS and CDR2 is YYEKEE (reference sequence). The ends lost 4 bases at V and 1 base at J; junction bases unmatched: 8. Sequencing was done on a sample of PBMCs. The genes are TRBV5-5 and TRBJ2-7; 7 nucleotides match TRBD1. The sequence was obtained from a woman aged 18-29 years in good health and CMV-seronegative. For the CDR3, the DNA is TGTGCCAGCAGCGGGTTACGACAGGGATCCTACGAGCAGTACTTC. Translating gives CASSGLRQGSYEQYF.